These 27 T cell receptor beta chains were all obtained from the same sample, sequenced in a study of blood T cell repertoires in COVID-19. Clones were sequenced by immunoSEQ multiplex PCR, and TCRdb holds only the in-frame ones, with some missing. The table has a few hundred thousand clones, approximately 80% seen once. Sequencing input: peripheral blood. Receptor source: a man aged 25-45 years with active or convalescent COVID-19.

The chain carries TRBV4-2 and TRBJ2-1; D perhaps matches TRBD2 (6 bases). The CDR3 contains 16 residues. Trimming cost V 1 base and J 9 bases, with 19 bases left between them. From germline, CDR1 is LGHNA and CDR2 YNFKEQ. The CDR3 spells CASSQGPAGPRGEQFF. The DNA for the CDR3 is TGTGCCAGCAGCCAAGGTCCGGCGGGGCCGCGCGGTGAGCAGTTCTTC.

The CDR3 loop is CASRRQGSGNTIYF. The DNA of the CDR3 is TGTGCCAGCAGGCGACAGGGCTCTGGAAACACCATATATTTT. J is TRBJ1-3 and V is TRBV6-5; TRBD1 matches at 7 bases. The CDR3 spans 14 residues. Germline loops: CDR1 MNHEY, CDR2 SVGAGI. The V and J ends lost 6 bases and 0 bases, in that order; junction bases with no gene match: 2.

The rearrangement links TRBV4-1 to TRBJ1-4; D is unclear. Trimming shortened V by 6 bases and J by 4 bases, and 12 bases separated the two germline ends. CDR3 length equals 14 residues. Germline-derived CDR1 and CDR2 are MGHRA and YSYEKL. Here the CDR3 DNA reads TGCGCCAGCAGACCCAGCGATCGTAATGAAAAACTGTTTTTT. Translating it yields CASRPSDRNEKLFF.

Remarks on this clone: The sample contains more than one DNA sequence encoding this CDR3. J is TRBJ2-7 and V is TRBV6-6, with 7 bases identical to TRBD1. Germline V gives CDR1 MNHNY, CDR2 SVGAGI (reference sequence). The CDR3 consists of 13 residues. The V gene end was trimmed by 6 bases and the J gene end by 2 bases; junction bases not matched to a gene: 4. CDR3 sequence reads: CASSRGTAYEQYF. The CDR3 DNA reads as TGTGCCAGCAGCAGGGGGACAGCCTACGAGCAGTACTTC.

The V and J genes are TRBV5-4 and TRBJ2-1; 10 bases are a match to TRBD2. This CDR3 is 15 amino acids long. CDR1 is SGHNT and CDR2 is YYREEE in the germline V gene (reference sequence). Trimming took 4 bases from V and 3 from J; bases not matched to a gene: 4. The CDR3: CASSPGLADYNEQFF. The CDR3 DNA is TGTGCCAGCAGCCCCGGACTAGCGGACTACAATGAGCAGTTCTTC.

As regards this clone: Other DNA variants within this sample encode the same CDR3. V gene TRBV19 combines with J gene TRBJ2-7; 8 bases map to TRBD2. The junction had 3 bases not matched to a gene; V was cut back by 3 bases and J by 2 bases. The germline V gene encodes CDR1 LNHDA and CDR2 SQIVND (reference sequence). The CDR3 sequence is 14 residues long. In DNA, the CDR3 is TGTGCCAGTAGTATCGGTAGCGGGACCTACGAGCAGTACTTC. It codes for CASSIGSGTYEQYF.

This clone came up a few times. This chain joins TRBV3-1 (or the pseudogene TRBV3-2) and TRBJ1-6; D is unresolved. Germline-derived CDR1 and CDR2 are LGHDT and YNNKEL (reference sequence). Trimming cost V 3 bases and J 8 bases, with 8 bases left between them. This CDR3 contains 13 residues. The CDR3 loop is CASSHNRDSPLHF. The CDR3 DNA reads TGTGCCAGCAGCCATAACCGGGATTCACCCCTCCACTTT.

The chain links TRBV7-3 to TRBJ2-5; 8 bases align to TRBD2. The ends lost 5 bases at V and 4 bases at J; junction bases unmatched: 12. Germline assignment: CDR1 SGHTA and CDR2 FQGTGA. The CDR3 is 16 amino acids. The CDR3 coding sequence is TGTGCCAGCAGCCCTCCCGGGACTAGAAAGGGAGAGACCCAGTACTTC. Translating gives CASSPPGTRKGETQYF.

The rearrangement joins TRBV6-4 to TRBJ2-3, with D possibly matching TRBD2 (5 bases). This CDR3 region has 14 residues. Germline assignment: CDR1 MRHNA and CDR2 SNTAGT. Trimming removed 3 bases at V and 2 bases at J, with 9 bases between. This CDR3 reads CASSDAADTDTQYF. The CDR3, as DNA: TGTGCCAGCAGTGATGCAGCGGACACAGATACGCAGTATTTT.

The V gene is TRBV4-3, the J gene TRBJ2-3; 7 nucleotides match TRBD2. This CDR3 has 18 amino acids. Germline V gene sequence: CDR1 LGHNA, CDR2 YSLEER. V lost 2 bases, J lost 0 bases, and 11 bases stayed unmatched. CDR3 nucleotide sequence: TGCGCCAGCAGCCAAAGGGGAGGGGCCCCTCAAAGCACAGATACGCAGTATTTT. This translates into CASSQRGGAPQSTDTQYF.

The CDR3 DNA reads as TGCACCAGCAGCCAAGATATGGAAGTCGGCGGGAGAATGCAAGAGACCCAGTACTTC. This translates into CTSSQDMEVGGRMQETQYF. J is TRBJ2-5 and V is TRBV1; the D call TRBD2 from the table was never checked on the DNA. TRBV1 is labeled a pseudogene. The CDR3 contains 19 residues.

This chain uses TRBV30 with TRBJ2-3; D not certain. The V gene's germline CDR1 is GTSNPN and CDR2 SVGIG (reference sequence). This CDR3 is built from 13 residues. V shed 2 bases and J shed 5 bases, with 11 bases lying between them. The CDR3 is CAWSFHHGDTQYF. CDR3 bases: TGTGCCTGGAGTTTTCACCACGGAGATACGCAGTATTTT.

J is TRBJ2-5 and V is TRBV11-2, with a tentative D call TRBD1 (5 bases). The V and J ends lost 1 base and 5 bases respectively, with 14 bases between them. Germline CDR1 and CDR2: SGHAT and FQNNGV. This CDR3 spans 15 amino acids. CDR3 DNA sequence: TGTGCCAGCAGCTTAGGGTCGCCAGGGCGGGAGACCCAGTACTTC. Its translation is CASSLGSPGRETQYF.

The V gene is TRBV7-2, the J gene TRBJ1-5; D ambiguous. V lost 3 bases and J 6 bases, leaving 15 bases between the germline ends. The CDR3 covers 15 residues. Germline CDR1 and CDR2: SGHTA and FQGNSA. The CDR3 DNA reads as TGTGCCAGCAGCTTTAGTGGACTAGGAGGTCAGCCCCAGCATTTT. Its translation is CASSFSGLGGQPQHF.

This sequence joins TRBV9 and TRBJ1-6, with D possibly TRBD1 on 6 matching bases. Trimming left V 3 bases short and J 3 bases short, with 13 bases between. The CDR3 is made up of 16 amino acids. Germline CDR1 and CDR2: SGDLS and YYNGEE. The DNA for the CDR3 is TGTGCCAGCAGCGAGGGGGAGGGTCTCTATAATTCACCCCTCCACTTT. Its protein is CASSEGEGLYNSPLHF. Full variable domain (outside the CDR3, taken from reference TRBV9 and TRBJ1-6): DSGVTQTPKHLITATGQRVTLRCSPRSGDLSVYWYQQSLDQGLQFLIQYYNGEERAKGNILERFSAQQFPDLHSELNLSSLELGDSALYFCASSEGEGLYNSPLHFGNGTRLTVT.

The chain recombines TRBV7-3 with TRBJ2-1; D gene uncertain. Germline CDR1 is SGHTA and CDR2 is FQGTGA. The CDR3 spans 11 residues. With 5 bases removed from V and 9 bases from J, the gap between germline ends came to 8 bases. CDR3 sequence (DNA): TGTGCCAGCAGCGCCACTGGTGAGCAGTTCTTC. Protein sequence: CASSATGEQFF.

V usage is TRBV5-8 and J usage is TRBJ2-1; a possible D gene is TRBD1 (5 bases). V lost 2 bases and J 6 bases, leaving 9 bases between the germline ends. This CDR3 has 13 amino acids. Per germline, CDR1 SGHTS and CDR2 YDEGEE. The DNA for the CDR3 is TGTGCCAGCAGCTTCCAGGGCTTCAATGAGCAGTTCTTC. Translated: CASSFQGFNEQFF.

This clone was detected once. The genes are TRBV10-2 and TRBJ1-5; 7 bases agree with TRBD1. The CDR3 is made up of 18 amino acids. Germline-derived CDR1 and CDR2 are WSHSY and SAAADI. Unmatched junction bases numbered 16, after V lost 8 bases and J lost 0 bases. Written as DNA, the CDR3 is TGCGCCAGCCTGGACCCTGGACAGGCACCTTATAGCAATCAGCCCCAGCATTTT. Residues: CASLDPGQAPYSNQPQHF.

The CDR3 DNA reads as TGTGCCAGCAGCGTTGGTCCGATTGGGGCCAATGAGCAGTTCTTC. Amino acid sequence: CASSVGPIGANEQFF. This chain joins TRBV7-2 and TRBJ2-1, with a weak D call TRBD1 (5 bases). This CDR3 is built from 15 residues. Germline lookup yields CDR1 SGHTA and CDR2 FQGNSA. The ends were cut back, 5 bases at V and 6 bases at J, with 17 bases in the middle.

J is TRBJ2-5 and V is TRBV10-1; TRBD2 aligns across 9 bases. This CDR3 has 15 amino acids. J gave up 5 bases and V 2 bases, and 6 bases lay outside the gene matches. Germline-derived CDR1 and CDR2 are WNHNN and SYGVQD (reference sequence). The CDR3 here is CASSEGTSLLETQYF. The CDR3 DNA reads TGCGCCAGCAGTGAGGGGACTAGCCTTTTGGAGACCCAGTACTTC.

The chain is built from TRBV9 and TRBJ1-2; D possibly corresponds to TRBD1 (5 bases). CDR1 and CDR2 (germline): SGDLS, YYNGEE. The CDR3 contains 15 residues. Trimming removed 3 bases at V and 0 bases at J, with 12 bases between. CDR3 nucleotide sequence: TGTGCCAGCAGCGATACTGACAGAGCTAACTATGGCTACACCTTC. Its protein product is CASSDTDRANYGYTF.

This clone was seen a few times. The chain couples TRBV5-6 to TRBJ1-4, with D hard to call. The CDR3 is made up of 15 amino acids. V dropped 1 base and J dropped 5 bases, with 12 bases sitting between them. Germline loops: CDR1 SGHDT, CDR2 YYEEEE. The CDR3 is CASSLYREANEKLFF. The CDR3, as DNA: TGTGCCAGCAGCTTGTATCGGGAGGCCAATGAAAAACTGTTTTTT.

This chain uses TRBV11-2 with TRBJ2-1; possible D gene TRBD2, 6 bases. V lost 1 base to trimming and J lost 5 bases, with 21 bases between them. The CDR3 has 18 residues. Germline V gene lookup returns CDR1 SGHAT and CDR2 FQNNGV. CDR3 DNA sequence: TGTGCCAGCAGCTTAGTGGGAGGCGACCTCATTATCCACAATGAGCAGTTCTTC. This codes for CASSLVGGDLIIHNEQFF.

The CDR3, as DNA: TGCAGCGCCGGCGCGGGGGTTAATTCACCCCTCCACTTT. Protein: CSAGAGVNSPLHF. The chain carries TRBV29-1 and TRBJ1-6, with D possibly TRBD1 on 5 matching bases. Germline values: CDR1 SQVTM, CDR2 ANQGSEA. CDR3 length: 13 residues. Trimming took 7 bases from V and 6 from J, leaving 13 bases between them.

CDR3 amino acids: CASSPATEKVGSPLHF. CDR3 nucleotides: TGTGCCAGCAGCCCAGCGACAGAAAAGGTGGGATCACCCCTCCACTTT. The rearrangement uses TRBV7-2 and TRBJ1-6, with D maybe TRBD1 (5 bases). Trimming stripped 5 bases from V and 10 bases from J, with 21 bases between. The CDR3 is 16 residues long. Germline loops: CDR1 SGHTA, CDR2 FQGNSA.

This sequence joins TRBV5-6 and TRBJ1-6, with D maybe TRBD1 (6 bases). The germline V gene encodes CDR1 SGHDT and CDR2 YYEEEE. V was trimmed by 2 bases and J by 8 bases, leaving 14 bases between them. The CDR3 consists of 15 residues. The CDR3 coding sequence is TGTGCCAGCAGCTTTAGGTACAGGGCGGATTCACCCCTCCACTTT. Its protein product is CASSFRYRADSPLHF.

This clone was detected a few times. The chain is built from TRBV29-1 and TRBJ1-1; 9 positions match TRBD1. Germline CDR1 is SQVTM and CDR2 is ANQGSEA. After removal of 5 bases from V and 1 base from J, the junction contained 2 bases not matched to a gene. The CDR3 runs to 13 residues. This chain's CDR3 is CSVQGQGNTEAFF. The CDR3 DNA follows: TGCAGCGTTCAGGGACAGGGGAACACTGAAGCTTTCTTT.